The 7 T cell receptor beta chains below all came from one sample that was sequenced in a study of cytomegalovirus exposure and HLA in healthy donors. The PCR contained 60 Vbeta and 13 Jbeta primers. TCRdb's copy holds only in-frame clones and misses some; the assay was immunoSEQ multiplex PCR. The sample records under 200,000 clones, 84% being singletons. The sample taken for sequencing was PBMCs. The receptors stem from a boy between 2 and 15 years old in good health and CMV-seronegative.

The chain uses TRBV7-8 and TRBJ1-2; 9 bases map to TRBD1. The CDR3 covers 20 residues. Trimming took 2 bases from V and 2 from J; bases not matched to a gene: 18. CDR1 and CDR2 (germline): SGHVS, FQNEAQ. The CDR3 sequence: CASSLLSYRGRTEGNYGYTF. For the CDR3, the DNA is TGTGCCAGCAGCTTACTCTCCTACAGGGGGCGGACTGAAGGGAACTATGGCTACACCTTC.

This chain joins TRBV6-6 and TRBJ2-5; D possibly corresponds to TRBD2 (7 bases). V dropped 2 bases and J dropped 5 bases, with 12 bases sitting between them. The CDR3 has 14 residues. From germline, CDR1 is MNHNY and CDR2 SVGAGI (reference sequence). In DNA form, the CDR3 reads TGTGCCAGCAGTTACCGCGGGGGCCGCGAGACCCAGTACTTC. It yields the protein CASSYRGGRETQYF.

The chain is built from TRBV7-2 and TRBJ2-1; TRBD2 matches 8 bases. The germline gives CDR1 SGHTA, CDR2 FQGNSA. This CDR3 contains 18 residues. After removal of 1 base from V and 10 bases from J, the junction contained 18 bases not matched to a gene. The CDR3 reads CASSLGGVGTRGSEEQFF. Here the CDR3 DNA reads TGTGCCAGCAGCTTAGGGGGTGTCGGGACTAGAGGTTCGGAGGAGCAGTTCTTC. The entire variable domain, with the rest obtained from reference TRBV7-2 and TRBJ2-1, is as follows: GAGVSQSPSNKVTEKGKDVELRCDPISGHTALYWYRQSLGQGLEFLIYFQGNSAPDKSGLPSDRFSAERTGGSVSTLTIQRTQQEDSAVYLCASSLGGVGTRGSEEQFFGPGTRLTVL.

The rearrangement uses TRBV4-1 and TRBJ2-7, with 12 bases that match TRBD2. V lost 2 bases and J lost 5; bases outside the gene matches: 4. The CDR3 has 15 residues. The germline CDR1 and CDR2 sequences are MGHRA and YSYEKL. The CDR3 DNA is TGCGCCAGCAGCCAACAACTAGCGGGAGGAGACGAGCAGTACTTC. Protein: CASSQQLAGGDEQYF.

The chain recombines TRBV21-1 with TRBJ1-1; the table names TRBD1, a call not compared with the DNA. TRBV21-1 constitutes a pseudogene. The CDR3 is 13 residues long. The CDR3 sequence: CASSSKRGQGVFF. In nucleotides, the CDR3 is TGTGCCAGCAGCTCCAAGCGGGGACAGGGTGTTTTCTTT.

The genes are TRBV29-1 and TRBJ1-3, with 7 positions matching TRBD1. CDR3 length equals 16 residues. V gave up 4 bases and J gave up 4 bases; unmatched junction bases: 13. Germline CDR1 SQVTM, CDR2 ANQGSEA. The CDR3 spells CSVAASETGLGNTIYF. The DNA of the CDR3 is TGCAGCGTTGCTGCCTCGGAGACAGGGTTAGGAAACACCATATATTTT.

This chain connects TRBV6-1 to TRBJ2-1; 11 bases map to TRBD2. J lost 1 base, V lost 4 bases, and 3 bases had no gene match. Germline V gene data show CDR1 as MNHNS and CDR2 as SASEGT. This CDR3 contains 16 residues. This CDR3 reads CASSVLAGGSYNEQFF. The CDR3 coding sequence is TGTGCCAGCAGTGTTCTAGCGGGAGGTTCCTACAATGAGCAGTTCTTC.